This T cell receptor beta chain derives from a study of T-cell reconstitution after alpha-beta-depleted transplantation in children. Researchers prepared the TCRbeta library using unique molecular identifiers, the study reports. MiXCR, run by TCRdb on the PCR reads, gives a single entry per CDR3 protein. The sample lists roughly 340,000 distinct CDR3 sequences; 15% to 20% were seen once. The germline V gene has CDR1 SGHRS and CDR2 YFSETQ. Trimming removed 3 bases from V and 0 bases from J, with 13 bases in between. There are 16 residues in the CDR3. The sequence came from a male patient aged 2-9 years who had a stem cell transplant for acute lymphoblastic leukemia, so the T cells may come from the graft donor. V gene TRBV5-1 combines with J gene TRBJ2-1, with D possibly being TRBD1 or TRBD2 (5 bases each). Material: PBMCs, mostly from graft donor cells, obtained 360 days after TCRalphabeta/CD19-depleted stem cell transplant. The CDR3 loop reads CASSSQGVRSYNEQFF. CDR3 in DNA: TGCGCCAGCAGCTCGCAGGGAGTACGCTCCTACAATGAGCAGTTCTTC.